These 30 T cell receptor beta chains were sequenced from one sample in a study of memory B cells and T cells in multiple sclerosis. Their antigens remain unidentified. After stimulus-free culture, autoproliferating CFSE-dim and non-proliferating CFSE-high T cells were sequenced separately. Pooled replicate wells came from about 50 million CFSE-labeled PBMCs cultured approximately 7 days without stimulus. Only in-frame clones appear in the TCRdb table, and some are missing; sequencing was by immunoSEQ multiplex PCR. The sample holds approximately 47,000 clones, approximately 80% seen once. Material: PBMCs from blood kept in culture. Receptor source: a human donor with multiple sclerosis.

V usage is TRBV6-5 and J usage is TRBJ1-2, with D maybe TRBD1 (6 bases). The ends were cut back, 6 bases at V and 6 bases at J, with 14 bases in the middle. Germline V gene sequence: CDR1 MNHEY, CDR2 SVGAGI. The CDR3 has 13 residues. The CDR3 is CASSRRGKDGYTF. CDR3 DNA sequence: TGTGCCAGCAGCCGCAGGGGCAAGGATGGCTACACCTTC.

The chain employs TRBV5-1 and TRBJ2-3, with D maybe TRBD2 (5 bases). The CDR3 has 15 residues. The ends were cut back, 0 bases at V and 2 bases at J, with 10 bases in the middle. Germline CDR1 reads SGHRS; CDR2 reads YFSETQ. This CDR3 reads CASSLDGGYTDTQYF. The CDR3 DNA reads TGCGCCAGCAGCTTGGATGGCGGGTACACAGATACGCAGTATTTT.

The table lists this clone with a count of one. This chain links TRBV4-1 with TRBJ2-1; D remains unclear. This CDR3 is 16 amino acids long. Per germline, CDR1 MGHRA and CDR2 YSYEKL. The ends were cut back, 1 base at V and 2 bases at J, with 12 bases in the middle. CDR3 DNA sequence: TGCGCCAGCAGCCAAGTAAGGAGTGTTGCCTACAATGAGCAGTTCTTC. The encoded protein is CASSQVRSVAYNEQFF.

CDR3 bases: TGTGCCAGCAGCTCCCGGGGAGCGCGACAACAAGAGACCCAGTACTTC. Its protein is CASSSRGARQQETQYF. The J gene is TRBJ2-5, the V gene TRBV4-2; D is perhaps TRBD2 (5 bases). Per the germline V gene, CDR1 is LGHNA and CDR2 is YNFKEQ. The CDR3 loop spans 16 amino acids. Trimming cost V 5 bases and J 2 bases, with 18 bases left between them.

The rearrangement uses TRBV7-9 and TRBJ1-1; D is unresolved. From germline, CDR1 is SEHNR and CDR2 FQNEAQ (reference sequence). Trimming took 1 base from V and 4 from J, leaving 7 bases between them. The CDR3 extends over 13 amino acids. The CDR3 reads CASSLGAGTEAFF. CDR3 nucleotides: TGTGCCAGCAGCTTAGGGGCTGGCACTGAAGCTTTCTTT.

The chain joins TRBV7-2 to TRBJ1-1, with a weak D call TRBD1 (6 bases). Germline V lookup: CDR1 SGHTA, CDR2 FQGNSA. Trimming pared 5 bases from V and 5 bases from J, leaving 15 bases between. The CDR3 extends over 14 amino acids. The CDR3 spells CASSLQGWGTEAFF. The CDR3 DNA reads as TGTGCCAGCAGCCTACAGGGATGGGGAACTGAAGCTTTCTTT.

This clone was observed a few times. As DNA, the CDR3 is TGCGCCAGCAGCCAAGATCGGGCAACTAATGAAAAACTGTTTTTT. Translated, it gives CASSQDRATNEKLFF. The chain combines TRBV4-3 with TRBJ1-4; D is unresolved. In germline, CDR1 is LGHNA, CDR2 YSLEER. V gave up 0 bases and J gave up 0 bases, with 5 bases separating them. This CDR3 has 15 residues.

This clone was observed once. This chain links TRBV5-6 with TRBJ2-2; D unresolved. CDR3 length equals 16 residues. The V end lost 4 bases, the J end lost 7 bases, and 20 bases lay between the germline ends. Germline CDR1 and CDR2: SGHDT and YYEEEE. The CDR3 spells CASSTTKRTRSGELFF. CDR3 nucleotide sequence: TGTGCCAGCAGCACCACAAAGAGGACGCGGAGCGGGGAGCTGTTTTTT.

With regard to this clone: Other nucleotide sequences in the sample specify the same CDR3. This chain connects TRBV4-3 to TRBJ2-7; D perhaps matches TRBD1 (5 bases). The V end was cut by 1 base, the J end by 3 bases, with 10 bases between. The CDR3 spans 14 residues. Germline loops: CDR1 LGHNA, CDR2 YSLEER. The CDR3 nucleotides are TGCGCCAGCAGCCAAGCTGCAGGGAACTACGAGCAGTACTTC. Protein sequence: CASSQAAGNYEQYF.

The gene calls are TRBV27 and TRBJ2-3; D not resolved. V was clipped by 5 bases and J by 1 base, with 10 bases between them. Germline values: CDR1 MNHEY, CDR2 SMNVEV (reference sequence). CDR3 size: 14 residues. This CDR3 is CASSRKFGTDTQYF. The CDR3 DNA reads as TGTGCCAGCAGTAGGAAATTTGGCACAGATACGCAGTATTTT.

V and J are TRBV5-1 and TRBJ1-6; D is perhaps TRBD1 (5 bases). The CDR3 runs 16 residues. V lost 3 bases and J lost 3, with 13 bases in between. Per the germline V gene, CDR1 is SGHRS and CDR2 is YFSETQ. The CDR3 region has the DNA TGCGCCAGCAGCTCGCTCGGGGGGGACTATAATTCACCCCTCCACTTT. This translates into CASSSLGGDYNSPLHF.

This clone has just a few counts. J is TRBJ1-6 and V is TRBV21-1; whether TRBD1, the table's D call, matches the DNA was not checked. TRBV21-1 is listed as a pseudogene. The CDR3 totals 18 residues. The CDR3 coding sequence is TGTGCCAGCAGCTCCCCCGGGACAGGGGGCGGGAGGTGGTCACCCCTCCACTTT. This encodes CASSSPGTGGGRWSPLHF.

The CDR3 sequence: CASSPGTFEAFF. The CDR3 coding sequence is TGTGCCAGCAGCCCCGGTACCTTTGAAGCTTTCTTT. This chain joins TRBV7-9 and TRBJ1-1; no firm D call. The CDR3 is 12 amino acids. Germline values: CDR1 SEHNR, CDR2 FQNEAQ (reference sequence). Trimming left V 5 bases short and J 7 bases short, with 11 bases between. The variable domain in full, with the rest retrieved from reference TRBV7-9 and TRBJ1-1, is DTGVSQNPRHKITKRGQNVTFRCDPISEHNRLYWYRQTLGQGPEFLTYFQNEAQLEKSRLLSDRFSAERPKGSFSTLEIQRTEQGDSAMYLCASSPGTFEAFFGQGTRLTVV.

The chain employs TRBV27 and TRBJ1-4, with D unresolved. The ends were cut back, 2 bases at V and 7 bases at J, with 11 bases in the middle. The germline gives CDR1 MNHEY, CDR2 SMNVEV (reference sequence). The CDR3 is 14 residues long. The CDR3 DNA reads TGTGCCAGCAGTTTACGGGGAAGTGGTGAAAAACTGTTTTTT. It codes for CASSLRGSGEKLFF.

In its sample, this clone was seen once. This chain connects TRBV6-5 to TRBJ1-2; possible D gene TRBD1, 6 bases. V shed 2 bases and J shed 8 bases, with 18 bases lying between them. CDR3 length equals 15 residues. Germline assignment: CDR1 MNHEY and CDR2 SVGAGI. The CDR3 nucleotides read TGTGCCAGCAGTTACAGATCATACAGGGTGGGCGGCTACACCTTC. It encodes CASSYRSYRVGGYTF.

The chain couples TRBV29-1 to TRBJ2-1, with 7 nucleotides matching TRBD2. Germline lookup yields CDR1 SQVTM and CDR2 ANQGSEA. The CDR3 is 15 residues long. The V segment lost 3 bases and the J segment 7 bases; nucleotides outside the gene matches: 12. The CDR3 protein is CSVDISRTSGNEQFF. In DNA form, the CDR3 reads TGCAGCGTTGACATAAGTCGGACTAGTGGGAATGAGCAGTTCTTC.

The chain is built from TRBV11-2 and TRBJ2-7; 9 bases map to TRBD2. J was trimmed by 4 bases and V by 5 bases; bases with no gene match: 12. Germline V gene sequence: CDR1 SGHAT, CDR2 FQNNGV. The CDR3 is 16 amino acids. For the CDR3, the DNA is TGTGCCAGCAGCCTCTCCAGGGGCAGCGGGGGGTACGAGCAGTACTTC. Translation: CASSLSRGSGGYEQYF.

Notes on this clone: The sample carries other DNA sequences with the same CDR3. The rearrangement joins TRBV27 to TRBJ2-1, with a possible D match to TRBD2 (6 bases). The V gene's germline CDR1 is MNHEY and CDR2 SMNVEV (reference sequence). Trimming took off 2 bases at V and 8 bases at J, with 13 bases between the two ends. The CDR3 sequence is 14 residues long. The CDR3 coding sequence is TGTGCCAGCAGTTTAACCCGGGGGAGCTATGAGCAGTTCTTC. It is translated as CASSLTRGSYEQFF.

This chain uses TRBV7-3 with TRBJ1-2; the D is unclear. Trimming took off 6 bases at V and 2 bases at J, with 16 bases between the two ends. This CDR3 comprises 15 residues. Per germline, CDR1 SGHTA and CDR2 FQGTGA. CDR3 DNA sequence: TGTGCCAGCAGGTCCGAGGTGGGTCCCAACTATGGCTACACCTTC. Translated: CASRSEVGPNYGYTF.

This rearrangement joins TRBV27 to TRBJ2-1, with D perhaps matching TRBD1 (5 bases). Trimming pared 3 bases from V and 8 bases from J, leaving 11 bases between. The CDR3 is made up of 13 amino acids. Germline V gene lookup returns CDR1 MNHEY and CDR2 SMNVEV (reference sequence). The DNA of the CDR3 is TGTGCCAGCAGTTTTTACAGGAACGATGAGCAGTTCTTC. It is translated as CASSFYRNDEQFF.

The chain is built from TRBV7-9 and TRBJ2-5; D may correspond to TRBD1 or TRBD2 (5 bases each). V lost 5 bases and J 1 base, leaving 14 bases between the germline ends. This CDR3 comprises 15 residues. Germline V gene data show CDR1 as SEHNR and CDR2 as FQNEAQ (reference sequence). For the CDR3, the DNA is TGTGCCAGCAGCCAGGGACCAACCCCCCAAGAGACCCAGTACTTC. Its translation is CASSQGPTPQETQYF.

J is TRBJ1-1 and V is TRBV5-6, with D possibly matching TRBD1 (6 bases). The ends were cut back, 4 bases at V and 0 bases at J, with 22 bases in the middle. CDR3 length: 18 residues. Per the germline V gene, CDR1 is SGHDT and CDR2 is YYEEEE. Here the CDR3 DNA reads TGTGCCAGCAGCCCCCTTTATAAGGACAGAAGACTGAACACTGAAGCTTTCTTT. Its protein product is CASSPLYKDRRLNTEAFF.

This rearrangement joins TRBV7-2 to TRBJ2-1; no reliable D call. The CDR3 covers 13 residues. CDR1 SGHTA and CDR2 FQGNSA come from the germline V gene. V lost 1 base and J 6 bases, leaving 7 bases between the germline ends. DNA of the CDR3: TGTGCCAGCAGCTTAGTTGGGGTCAATGAGCAGTTCTTC. Protein: CASSLVGVNEQFF. The variable domain in full, completed from reference TRBV7-2 and TRBJ2-1, reads GAGVSQSPSNKVTEKGKDVELRCDPISGHTALYWYRQSLGQGLEFLIYFQGNSAPDKSGLPSDRFSAERTGGSVSTLTIQRTQQEDSAVYLCASSLVGVNEQFFGPGTRLTVL.

This clone has just one count. V is TRBV7-9 and J is TRBJ1-1; D may be TRBD1 (5 bases). V lost 1 base and J lost 6, with 15 bases in between. The germline V gene has CDR1 SEHNR and CDR2 FQNEAQ (reference sequence). The CDR3 is 15 residues long. As DNA, the CDR3 is TGTGCCAGCAGCTTAGGTGGTCCCAGGGTCGCTGAAGCTTTCTTT. Its protein is CASSLGGPRVAEAFF.

The CDR3: CASSEVWTSGGRDTQYF. The CDR3 nucleotides read TGTGCCAGCAGTGAAGTCTGGACTAGCGGGGGGCGAGATACGCAGTATTTT. The chain is built from TRBV6-1 and TRBJ2-3; 14 bases are shared with TRBD2. The V gene's germline CDR1 is MNHNS and CDR2 SASEGT. J gave up 5 bases and V 1 base, and 5 bases lay outside the gene matches. The CDR3 length is 17 residues.

The table lists this clone with a count of one. This sequence joins TRBV4-2 and TRBJ2-6; the match to TRBD2 covers 16 bases. This CDR3 is built from 20 residues. The germline CDR1 and CDR2 sequences are LGHNA and YNFKEQ. V gave up 3 bases and J gave up 4 bases; unmatched junction bases: 9. The CDR3, as DNA: TGTGCCAGCAGCCAGGCCGGGACTAGCGGGGGGGCCCCCGGGGCCAACGTCCTGACTTTC. It yields the protein CASSQAGTSGGAPGANVLTF.

This chain uses TRBV28 with TRBJ1-1; D is uncertain. V was shortened by 3 bases and J by 0 bases, with 11 bases between the two germline ends. The CDR3 sequence is 15 residues long. Germline CDR1 MDHEN, CDR2 SYDVKM. Here the CDR3 DNA reads TGTGCCAGCAGTTTGGCGGTTGGAATGAACACTGAAGCTTTCTTT. It yields the protein CASSLAVGMNTEAFF.

This chain connects TRBV29-1 to TRBJ2-1; TRBD1 agrees at 8 bases. V lost 7 bases and J lost 6; bases outside the gene matches: 8. Germline assignment: CDR1 SQVTM and CDR2 ANQGSEA. CDR3 length: 13 amino acids. The CDR3 sequence: CSGGTGIGNEQFF. Written as DNA, the CDR3 is TGCAGCGGGGGGACAGGTATTGGCAATGAGCAGTTCTTC.

This clone was seen more than once but under ten times. This chain uses TRBV5-6 with TRBJ1-2, with D possibly being TRBD1 (5 bases). V was clipped by 4 bases and J by 1 base, with 8 bases between them. Germline values: CDR1 SGHDT, CDR2 YYEEEE. The CDR3 is 13 residues long. CDR3 protein: CASSADSNYGYTF. As DNA, the CDR3 is TGTGCCAGCAGCGCCGACAGTAACTATGGCTACACCTTC. Combining the CDR3 with reference TRBV5-6 and TRBJ1-2 gives the whole variable domain DAGVTQSPTHLIKTRGQQVTLRCSPKSGHDTVSWYQQALGQGPQFIFQYYEEEERQRGNFPDRFSGHQFPNYSSELNVNALLLGDSALYLCASSADSNYGYTFGSGTRLTVV.

The rearrangement joins TRBV2 to TRBJ2-7; tentative D call: TRBD2 (6 bases). The CDR3 extends over 15 amino acids. CDR1 SNHLY and CDR2 FYNNEI come from the germline V gene. V lost 8 bases and J lost 0, with 17 bases in between. The DNA of the CDR3 is TGTGCCAGCCCCGCCGGGGGACCATTCTCCTACGAGCAGTACTTC. Protein sequence: CASPAGGPFSYEQYF.